This T cell receptor (beta chain) comes out of a study of CD8+CD57+ T cells in acquired aplastic anemia. Germline V gives CDR1 SGDLS, CDR2 YYNGEE. This CDR3 comprises 14 residues. V was shortened by 4 bases and J by 6 bases, with 16 bases between the two germline ends. Flow cytometry had shown expanded CD8+CD57+ cells in the patients chosen for sequencing. The diagnosis in all patients was severe acquired aplastic anemia. Genomic DNA acted as the template from which TCR beta VDJ combination and CDR3 sequence profiling were carried out. TCRdb ran MiXCR on the reads and lists one entry per CDR3 protein. The sample lists approximately 80,000 distinct CDR3 sequences; under 80% were seen once.

Sequencing was performed on sorted CD4+, CD8+, or CD8+CD57+ T cells (not recorded which) from PBMCs. This sequence originates from a human donor with aplastic anemia. The V and J genes are TRBV9 and TRBJ1-1; D not certain. The CDR3 loop reads CASSHQAMMSEAFF. CDR3 in DNA: TGTGCCAGCAGCCATCAGGCGATGATGTCTGAAGCTTTCTTT.